The 28 T cell receptor beta chains reported below all come from one sample, sequenced in a study of shared clonotypes between healthy human individuals. The protocol was immunoSEQ multiplex PCR, while the TCRdb copy is restricted to in-frame clones and leaves out a portion. Of a few hundred thousand clones in the sample, about 69% were seen once. Specimen: memory CD4+ T cells sorted from blood. The subset was: CD45RA-negative fraction. The receptors were sampled from a man in his thirties or forties in good health.

This clone appeared a few times. The chain carries TRBV7-9 and TRBJ2-5; 11 bases are shared with TRBD2. The V and J ends lost 7 bases and 3 bases, in that order; junction bases with no gene match: 13. The CDR3 runs to 17 residues. Germline V lookup: CDR1 SEHNR, CDR2 FQNEAQ (reference sequence). CDR3 nucleotide sequence: TGTGCCAGCACCTTCGGAGCTAGCGGGAGGACCAAAGAGACCCAGTACTTC. This encodes CASTFGASGRTKETQYF.

The rearrangement uses TRBV27 and TRBJ2-3, with 7 nucleotides matching TRBD2. The CDR3 consists of 14 residues. From germline, CDR1 is MNHEY and CDR2 SMNVEV (reference sequence). With V trimmed by 3 bases and J by 5 bases, 5 bases remained unmatched. CDR3 sequence: CASSFVPGGDTQYF. The CDR3 region has the DNA TGTGCCAGCAGTTTTGTGCCGGGAGGAGATACGCAGTATTTT.

This clone was observed a handful of times. The chain joins TRBV9 to TRBJ1-4, with D possibly matching TRBD1 (6 bases). V shed 3 bases and J shed 8 bases, with 14 bases lying between them. CDR1 and CDR2 (germline): SGDLS, YYNGEE. This CDR3 has 14 residues. The CDR3 sequence: CASSASVQGEKLFF. The CDR3 nucleotides read TGTGCCAGCAGCGCTTCGGTACAGGGCGAAAAACTGTTTTTT. The full variable domain, rest sourced from reference TRBV9 and TRBJ1-4, is DSGVTQTPKHLITATGQRVTLRCSPRSGDLSVYWYQQSLDQGLQFLIQYYNGEERAKGNILERFSAQQFPDLHSELNLSSLELGDSALYFCASSASVQGEKLFFGSGTQLSVL.

This chain connects TRBV9 to TRBJ1-2; no firm D call. V was shortened by 4 bases and J by 4 bases, with 11 bases between the two germline ends. The CDR3 runs 13 residues. The germline gives CDR1 SGDLS, CDR2 YYNGEE. The CDR3 here is CASSPQSLYGYTF. The CDR3 DNA reads as TGTGCCAGCAGCCCTCAGAGCCTCTATGGCTACACCTTC.

This clone was detected once. V usage is TRBV5-1 and J usage is TRBJ1-1, with D possibly TRBD1 on 6 matching bases. The CDR3 runs 14 residues. Looked up from germline, CDR1 is SGHRS and CDR2 is YFSETQ. Deletions cut 5 bases from V and 5 bases from J, with 16 bases between. The CDR3 DNA sequence: TGCGCCAGCAGGTTAATGGGGGCGCGAACTGAAGCTTTCTTT. Encoded protein: CASRLMGARTEAFF.

The rearrangement links TRBV11-2 to TRBJ2-7; no firm D call. V was shortened by 2 bases and J by 6 bases, with 8 bases between the two germline ends. CDR1 SGHAT and CDR2 FQNNGV come from the germline V gene. The CDR3 consists of 12 residues. The CDR3 region has the DNA TGTGCCAGCAGCTTAAACCTCAGCGAGCAGTACTTC. Translating it yields CASSLNLSEQYF.

This clone was counted a single time. V usage is TRBV30 and J usage is TRBJ1-2; no clear D gene. The CDR3 runs to 15 residues. Trimming pared 0 bases from V and 0 bases from J, leaving 11 bases between. Germline loops: CDR1 GTSNPN, CDR2 SVGIG (reference sequence). CDR3 nucleotides: TGTGCCTGGAGTGTACCCGCCGGAACTAACTATGGCTACACCTTC. Its protein product is CAWSVPAGTNYGYTF.

This clone was found a few times. The chain is built from TRBV7-9 and TRBJ2-7, with D unresolved. Trimming cost V 3 bases and J 4 bases, with 4 bases left between them. CDR1 and CDR2 from the germline V gene are SEHNR and FQNEAQ (reference sequence). The length of the CDR3 is 11 residues. The CDR3 is CASSLTYEQYF. CDR3 in DNA: TGTGCCAGCAGCTTGACATACGAGCAGTACTTC.

The rearrangement uses TRBV7-8 and TRBJ1-4, with 8 bases matching TRBD1. The V gene's germline CDR1 is SGHVS and CDR2 FQNEAQ. After removal of 1 base from V and 5 bases from J, the junction contained 6 bases not matched to a gene. The CDR3 covers 16 residues. CDR3 DNA: TGTGCCAGCAGCTTAGTCGGGGACAGGAGGAATGAAAAACTGTTTTTT. Amino acids: CASSLVGDRRNEKLFF.

The J gene is TRBJ2-1, the V gene TRBV7-9; D gene ambiguous. The germline V gene has CDR1 SEHNR and CDR2 FQNEAQ (reference sequence). The CDR3 totals 15 residues. The ends were cut back, 5 bases at V and 0 bases at J, with 11 bases in the middle. The CDR3 sequence is CASSPPRSSYNEQFF. CDR3 DNA sequence: TGTGCCAGCAGCCCCCCTCGGAGCTCCTACAATGAGCAGTTCTTC.

The chain links TRBV27 to TRBJ2-6, with D perhaps being TRBD1 or TRBD2 (5 bases each). V was pared by 3 bases and J by 1 base, with 7 bases between. The germline gives CDR1 MNHEY, CDR2 SMNVEV (reference sequence). This CDR3 has 15 amino acids. The CDR3 DNA is TGTGCCAGCAGTTTGTGGGGGTCTGGGGCCAACGTCCTGACTTTC. As protein: CASSLWGSGANVLTF.

V gene TRBV20-1 combines with J gene TRBJ2-7, with unresolved D. The V gene lost 0 bases and the J gene lost 7 bases, with 7 bases spanning the gap. This CDR3 is 11 amino acids long. Per the germline V gene, CDR1 is DFQATT and CDR2 is SNEGSKA (reference sequence). The CDR3 DNA reads as TGCAGTGCTAGAGAAGACTGGGAGCAGTACTTC. It yields the protein CSAREDWEQYF.

There are many counts of this clone. This rearrangement joins TRBV2 to TRBJ1-1; possibly TRBD1 for D (5 bases). V shed 6 bases and J shed 6 bases, with 17 bases lying between them. CDR1 and CDR2 (germline): SNHLY, FYNNEI. The CDR3 totals 14 residues. CDR3 in DNA: TGTGCCAGCAGAAAGGACACCCTAGGCGCTGAAGCTTTCTTT. It is translated as CASRKDTLGAEAFF.

The chain carries TRBV6-5 and TRBJ2-5; a weak D match, TRBD2 (5 bases). The CDR3 runs 13 residues. Germline V gene lookup returns CDR1 MNHEY and CDR2 SVGAGI. Deletions cut 11 bases from V and 3 bases from J, with 16 bases between. CDR3 protein: CASSPGIKETQYF. DNA of the CDR3: TGTGCCTCCTCTCCCGGGATAAAAGAGACCCAGTACTTC.

This clone was picked up one time. The CDR3 DNA reads TGCGCCAGCAGCCAACTAGCGGATGAGCAGTACTTC. Protein: CASSQLADEQYF. The V call is TRBV5-1, the J call TRBJ2-7; TRBD2 matches at 8 bases. The CDR3 is 12 amino acids. Per the germline V gene, CDR1 is SGHRS and CDR2 is YFSETQ. The V gene end was trimmed by 4 bases and the J gene end by 7 bases; junction bases not matched to a gene: 4.

The chain has TRBV5-4 and TRBJ2-3; unclear D gene. The CDR3 loop spans 15 amino acids. Germline loops: CDR1 SGHNT, CDR2 YYREEE (reference sequence). V lost 4 bases, J lost 0 bases, and 12 bases lay in between. CDR3 DNA: TGTGCCAGCAGCCCGGAAGTAGTTAGCACAGATACGCAGTATTTT. As protein: CASSPEVVSTDTQYF.

The V call is TRBV7-2, the J call TRBJ2-4; D unresolved. V lost 5 bases to trimming and J lost 6 bases, with 11 bases between them. The CDR3 is 13 residues long. Germline values: CDR1 SGHTA, CDR2 FQGNSA. The CDR3 bases are TGTGCCAGCAGCGATCAGATCGGAAACATTCAGTACTTC. Translated: CASSDQIGNIQYF.

This clone was detected only once. The chain employs TRBV9 and TRBJ2-2; 10 bases match TRBD2. V dropped 4 bases and J dropped 4; count of bases not matched to a gene: 4. CDR1 and CDR2 (germline): SGDLS, YYNGEE. The CDR3 consists of 15 residues. The CDR3 DNA is TGTGCCAGCAGCCCCAGACTAGCGGGCACCGGGGAGCTGTTTTTT. Its protein product is CASSPRLAGTGELFF.

The chain carries TRBV9 and TRBJ1-1; 7 bases are shared with TRBD1. The ends lost 0 bases at V and 0 bases at J; junction bases unmatched: 11. This CDR3 spans 18 amino acids. In germline, CDR1 is SGDLS, CDR2 YYNGEE. The CDR3 bases are TGTGCCAGCAGCGTAGGCCCAGGGGCAGGGGGGATGAACACTGAAGCTTTCTTT. Residues: CASSVGPGAGGMNTEAFF.

The chain carries TRBV28 and TRBJ2-2, with a possible D match to TRBD2 (5 bases). The CDR3 length is 17 residues. Germline values: CDR1 MDHEN, CDR2 SYDVKM. V was shortened by 6 bases and J by 0 bases, with 17 bases between the two germline ends. The CDR3 DNA reads TGTGCCAGCAGCCCCGTCCCCCGGACTTCGAACACCGGGGAGCTGTTTTTT. Amino acids: CASSPVPRTSNTGELFF.

This rearrangement joins TRBV11-2 to TRBJ1-1; D possibly corresponds to TRBD1 (6 bases). The CDR3 is 15 residues long. Looked up from germline, CDR1 is SGHAT and CDR2 is FQNNGV. The germline V and J ends were trimmed by 3 bases and 3 bases, with 14 bases remaining between them. The CDR3: CASSLNRGADTEAFF. The CDR3 DNA reads TGTGCCAGCAGCTTGAATAGGGGGGCTGACACTGAAGCTTTCTTT.

The sample holds one count of this clone. This chain uses TRBV15 with TRBJ2-5; no firm D call. The CDR3 consists of 13 residues. Germline lookup yields CDR1 LNHNV and CDR2 YYDKDF (reference sequence). V lost 1 base and J lost 5, with 8 bases in between. The CDR3 DNA reads TGTGCCACCAGCAGAGCCCGTTGGGAGACCCAGTACTTC. Translating gives CATSRARWETQYF.

The J gene is TRBJ2-4, the V gene TRBV20-1; D gene uncertain. The V and J ends lost 8 bases and 5 bases respectively, with 10 bases between them. The length of the CDR3 is 11 residues. Germline assignment: CDR1 DFQATT and CDR2 SNEGSKA (reference sequence). The CDR3 loop reads CSHWSENIQYF. CDR3 in DNA: TGCAGTCATTGGTCGGAAAACATTCAGTACTTC.

Comment on this clone: A junction end diverges from the germline sequence, so it may reflect a read error. The genes are TRBV7-9 and TRBJ2-7, with 7 bases fitting TRBD1. Germline CDR1 and CDR2: SEHNR and FQNEAQ (reference sequence). The CDR3 is made up of 12 amino acids. The CDR3, as DNA: TGTGCCAGCAGCTTAGAGGCAGGGGGTGCGAACTTC. Protein: CASSLEAGGANF. Using reference TRBV7-9 and TRBJ2-7 for the parts outside the CDR3, the full variable domain is DTGVSQNPRHKITKRGQNVTFRCDPISEHNRLYWYRQTLGQGPEFLTYFQNEAQLEKSRLLSDRFSAERPKGSFSTLEIQRTEQGDSAMYLCASSLEAGGANFGPGTRLTVT.

This chain connects TRBV5-4 to TRBJ2-2; 13 bases fit TRBD2. V lost 4 bases, J lost 4 bases, and 7 bases stayed unmatched. Per the germline V gene, CDR1 is SGHNT and CDR2 is YYREEE (reference sequence). The CDR3 length is 17 residues. The CDR3 DNA reads TGTGCCAGCAGCGAAGGACTAGCGGGAGTCGTCACCGGGGAGCTGTTTTTT. Translating it yields CASSEGLAGVVTGELFF.

J is TRBJ2-1 and V is TRBV5-1; D might be TRBD1 or TRBD2, each matching 5 bases. There are 18 residues in the CDR3. V was shortened by 2 bases and J by 5 bases, with 23 bases between the two germline ends. Germline V lookup: CDR1 SGHRS, CDR2 YFSETQ. CDR3 DNA: TGCGCCAGCAGCTTAGACTGGGGCGCGCGGGCGGATAACAATGAGCAGTTCTTC. Residues: CASSLDWGARADNNEQFF.

The V gene is TRBV5-1, the J gene TRBJ2-5; D gene unclear. The germline V and J ends were trimmed by 0 bases and 3 bases, with 12 bases remaining between them. There are 15 residues in the CDR3. The germline gives CDR1 SGHRS, CDR2 YFSETQ. The CDR3 region is CASSLDRGIKETQYF. The CDR3 nucleotides read TGCGCCAGCAGCTTGGACCGTGGCATTAAAGAGACCCAGTACTTC.

The chain links TRBV7-8 to TRBJ2-3, with D perhaps matching TRBD2 (6 bases). Trimming removed 5 bases at V and 0 bases at J, with 15 bases between. Germline V gene data show CDR1 as SGHVS and CDR2 as FQNEAQ. The CDR3 has 16 residues. The CDR3 loop reads CASSRLAGTSTDTQYF. CDR3 in DNA: TGTGCCAGCAGCCGATTAGCCGGGACTAGCACAGATACGCAGTATTTT.